This T cell receptor beta chain was identified in a study of blood T cell repertoires in COVID-19. Across the whole study: Whether acute or convalescent, the COVID-19 samples came from the United States, Italy and Spain.

TCRdb's table, derived via immunoSEQ multiplex PCR, lists solely in-frame clones and lacks some. The sample records about 250,000 clones, roughly 85% being singletons. Trimming cost V 6 bases and J 6 bases, with 12 bases left between them. This CDR3 contains 13 residues. Participants were placed into cohorts based on the clinical history they reported. The receptor's source is a woman aged 45 to 65 with acute COVID-19. Sequencing was done on a sample of PBMCs or T cells enriched from blood (not recorded which). The chain joins TRBV12-3 or TRBV12-4 to TRBJ2-1, with D unresolved. The CDR3 sequence: CASRPASVNEQFF. CDR3 in DNA: TGTGCCAGCAGGCCCGCTTCAGTCAATGAGCAGTTCTTC.